This entry lists 22 T cell receptor beta chains sequenced from one sample in a study of cytomegalovirus exposure and HLA in healthy donors. PCR was performed using 60 Vbeta and 13 Jbeta primers. TCRdb's copy holds only in-frame clones and misses some; the assay was immunoSEQ multiplex PCR. This sample's table has under 95,000 clones. The sample consisted of PBMCs. The receptors were sampled from a man between 18 and 29 years old in good health and CMV-seropositive.

The chain combines TRBV5-6 with TRBJ2-7, with 11 bases that match TRBD2. Germline V gene sequence: CDR1 SGHDT, CDR2 YYEEEE. V was pared by 0 bases and J by 6 bases, with 5 bases of the junction left unmatched. The CDR3 is made up of 15 amino acids. Written as DNA, the CDR3 is TGTGCCAGCAGCTTGGTAGCGGGGGGGCCGAGCGAGCAGTACTTC. Its translation is CASSLVAGGPSEQYF. The full variable domain, rest sourced from reference TRBV5-6 and TRBJ2-7, is DAGVTQSPTHLIKTRGQQVTLRCSPKSGHDTVSWYQQALGQGPQFIFQYYEEEERQRGNFPDRFSGHQFPNYSSELNVNALLLGDSALYLCASSLVAGGPSEQYFGPGTRLTVT.

Worth noting for this clone: One end of the junction fails to match germline, which may point to a read error. The chain recombines TRBV4-1 with TRBJ2-1, with D possibly TRBD2 on 6 matching bases. This CDR3 spans 15 amino acids. Germline V gene sequence: CDR1 MGHRA, CDR2 YSYEKL. The chain's CDR3 is CASSQVGQQGTLFIF. As DNA, the CDR3 is TGCGCCAGCAGCCAAGTCGGGCAGCAAGGGACTCTTTTTATCTTC.

V usage is TRBV6-5 and J usage is TRBJ1-4; D call uncertain. V was shortened by 2 bases and J by 7 bases, with 11 bases between the two germline ends. CDR1 MNHEY and CDR2 SVGAGI come from the germline V gene. The CDR3 extends over 14 amino acids. DNA for the CDR3: TGTGCCAGCAGTTACGTCTTTGGCGGTGAAAAACTGTTTTTT. It yields the protein CASSYVFGGEKLFF.

The chain links TRBV30 to TRBJ1-2; possibly TRBD1 for D (5 bases). The V gene's germline CDR1 is GTSNPN and CDR2 SVGIG (reference sequence). This CDR3 comprises 15 residues. Deletions cut 1 base from V and 4 bases from J, with 16 bases between. This chain's CDR3 is CAWSGPDAGGYGYTF. The CDR3 nucleotides are TGTGCCTGGAGTGGTCCGGACGCGGGGGGCTATGGCTACACCTTC.

The chain joins TRBV2 to TRBJ2-2; possibly TRBD1 for D (5 bases). V lost 6 bases and J 2 bases, leaving 10 bases between the germline ends. This CDR3 has 14 amino acids. CDR1 is SNHLY and CDR2 is FYNNEI in the germline V gene. DNA for the CDR3: TGTGCCAGCAGGGCTGGACAAAACACCGGGGAGCTGTTTTTT. It is translated as CASRAGQNTGELFF.

The genes are TRBV19 and TRBJ2-7; 8 nucleotides align to TRBD2. The CDR3 has 15 amino acids. The ends lost 4 bases at V and 3 bases at J; junction bases unmatched: 8. The germline gives CDR1 LNHDA, CDR2 SQIVND (reference sequence). The CDR3 spells CASSKPTAGDYEQYF. The CDR3 DNA is TGTGCCAGTAGTAAACCAACAGCGGGAGACTACGAGCAGTACTTC.

CDR3 DNA sequence: TGTGCCATCAGTACAGGGATGAACACTGAAGCTTTCTTT. Translated, it gives CAISTGMNTEAFF. This sequence joins TRBV10-3 and TRBJ1-1; D perhaps matches TRBD1 (6 bases). CDR1 and CDR2 from the germline V gene are ENHRY and SYGVKD. V was shortened by 5 bases and J by 0 bases, with 7 bases between the two germline ends. This CDR3 has 13 residues.

This sequence joins TRBV6-5 and TRBJ2-7; D is unclear. The CDR3 loop spans 12 amino acids. Germline values: CDR1 MNHEY, CDR2 SVGAGI. V lost 0 bases to trimming and J lost 5 bases, with 5 bases between them. The DNA of the CDR3 is TGTGCCAGCAGTTACTCGAGTCACGAGCAGTACTTC. Encoded protein: CASSYSSHEQYF.

V gene TRBV28 combines with J gene TRBJ1-1; D is possibly TRBD1 (5 bases). This CDR3 region has 12 residues. The germline CDR1 and CDR2 sequences are MDHEN and SYDVKM. Deletions cut 5 bases from V and 6 bases from J, with 10 bases between. The DNA of the CDR3 is TGTGCCAGCAGTCCGTCAGGGCCTGAAGCTTTCTTT. It codes for CASSPSGPEAFF. Full variable domain (remainder filled in from reference TRBV28 and TRBJ1-1): DVKVTQSSRYLVKRTGEKVFLECVQDMDHENMFWYRQDPGLGLRLIYFSYDVKMKEKGDIPEGYSVSREKKERFSLILESASTNQTSMYLCASSPSGPEAFFGQGTRLTVV.

The chain combines TRBV29-1 with TRBJ2-7; TRBD1 might be the D (6 bases). The germline CDR1 and CDR2 sequences are SQVTM and ANQGSEA. The CDR3 contains 11 residues. V shed 4 bases and J shed 6 bases, with 10 bases lying between them. This CDR3 reads CSVVLGAEQYF. For the CDR3, the DNA is TGCAGCGTTGTTTTGGGGGCCGAGCAGTACTTC.

The V call is TRBV27, the J call TRBJ1-5; 8 bases line up with TRBD1. The J segment lost 2 bases and the V segment lost 7 bases, leaving 7 bases of the junction unmatched. CDR1 and CDR2 (germline): MNHEY, SMNVEV (reference sequence). CDR3 size: 15 residues. This CDR3 reads CASKLRGRGNQPQHF. The CDR3 DNA follows: TGTGCCAGCAAACTCAGGGGGCGCGGCAATCAGCCCCAGCATTTT.

The chain links TRBV4-1 to TRBJ2-7, with 7 bases identical to TRBD1. V was clipped by 3 bases and J by 6 bases; unmatched bases: 5. The length of the CDR3 is 13 residues. Germline V gives CDR1 MGHRA, CDR2 YSYEKL. The CDR3 DNA reads as TGCGCCAGCAGCCAGCTACAGGGGAGCGAGCAGTACTTC. Amino acids: CASSQLQGSEQYF.

V and J are TRBV7-6 and TRBJ2-7; 13 bases align to TRBD2. CDR1 and CDR2 (germline): SGHVS, FNYEAQ. V was clipped by 5 bases and J by 0 bases; unmatched bases: 10. The CDR3 has 18 residues. The CDR3 protein is CASSPWTSGSSSSYEQYF. The CDR3 DNA is TGTGCCAGCAGCCCGTGGACTAGCGGGAGTTCGAGCTCCTACGAGCAGTACTTC.

The chain uses TRBV9 and TRBJ2-3, with TRBD1 matching over 11 bases. Germline CDR1 and CDR2: SGDLS and YYNGEE. The CDR3 runs to 17 residues. The J segment lost 0 bases and the V segment lost 0 bases, leaving 3 bases of the junction unmatched. The DNA for the CDR3 is TGTGCCAGCAGCGTAGAAAGGGACAGGGGGAGCACAGATACGCAGTATTTT. Its translation is CASSVERDRGSTDTQYF.

The chain recombines TRBV7-8 with TRBJ1-2; 7 bases match TRBD1. CDR1 and CDR2 (germline): SGHVS, FQNEAQ. After removal of 5 bases from V and 2 bases from J, the junction contained 8 bases not matched to a gene. This CDR3 comprises 15 residues. This CDR3 is CASSPGGGRNYGYTF. CDR3 in DNA: TGTGCCAGCAGCCCAGGAGGGGGCAGAAACTATGGCTACACCTTC.

This rearrangement joins TRBV28 to TRBJ1-4; tentatively, D is TRBD1 (5 bases). V lost 2 bases and J 8 bases, leaving 9 bases between the germline ends. The CDR3 runs 13 residues. Per germline, CDR1 MDHEN and CDR2 SYDVKM. The DNA for the CDR3 is TGTGCCAGCAGTTTAGGGACTGGGGAAAAACTGTTTTTT. It codes for CASSLGTGEKLFF.

The chain carries TRBV2 and TRBJ2-7, with D unclear. Trimming pared 3 bases from V and 0 bases from J, leaving 9 bases between. This CDR3 contains 14 residues. Per the germline V gene, CDR1 is SNHLY and CDR2 is FYNNEI. The CDR3 protein is CASSDAWSSYEQYF. In DNA form, the CDR3 reads TGTGCCAGCAGTGACGCCTGGAGCTCCTACGAGCAGTACTTC.

The rearrangement joins TRBV6-1 to TRBJ1-5; D unclear. With 1 base removed from V and 6 bases from J, the gap between germline ends came to 10 bases. This CDR3 region has 14 residues. Germline V CDR1 and CDR2: MNHNS, SASEGT. CDR3 amino acids: CASSEDRILQPQHF. CDR3 nucleotide sequence: TGTGCCAGCAGTGAAGACAGAATACTTCAGCCCCAGCATTTT.

This rearrangement joins TRBV6-1 to TRBJ1-1; D remains unclear. This CDR3 has 14 residues. V lost 8 bases and J lost 0, with 13 bases in between. Germline CDR1 MNHNS, CDR2 SASEGT. The CDR3: CASLTRRMNTEAFF. In nucleotides, the CDR3 is TGTGCCAGCCTCACGCGGCGGATGAACACTGAAGCTTTCTTT.

V and J are TRBV27 and TRBJ2-1, with 12 bases fitting TRBD2. Germline CDR1 reads MNHEY; CDR2 reads SMNVEV (reference sequence). V was pared by 7 bases and J by 5 bases, with 12 bases of the junction left unmatched. The CDR3 totals 17 residues. This CDR3 reads CASTPSLAGGVDNEQFF. The CDR3 DNA is TGTGCCAGCACTCCGTCCCTAGCGGGAGGGGTGGACAATGAGCAGTTCTTC.

This chain links TRBV29-1 with TRBJ1-2, with a tentative D call TRBD1 (5 bases). The V end lost 4 bases, the J end lost 3 bases, and 27 bases lay between the germline ends. The CDR3 loop spans 18 amino acids. The germline CDR1 and CDR2 sequences are SQVTM and ANQGSEA. The CDR3 DNA is TGCAGCGTTGTACAACCACCATCGGCAGGGAATAGGTACTATGGCTACACCTTC. This translates into CSVVQPPSAGNRYYGYTF.

The CDR3 sequence is CASSQDWDRDQPQHF. CDR3 coding DNA: TGCGCCAGCAGCCAAGATTGGGACAGGGATCAGCCCCAGCATTTT. The genes are TRBV4-1 and TRBJ1-5; 9 nucleotides agree with TRBD1. The junction had 2 bases not matched to a gene; V was cut back by 0 bases and J by 5 bases. Germline V gene sequence: CDR1 MGHRA, CDR2 YSYEKL. This CDR3 contains 15 residues.